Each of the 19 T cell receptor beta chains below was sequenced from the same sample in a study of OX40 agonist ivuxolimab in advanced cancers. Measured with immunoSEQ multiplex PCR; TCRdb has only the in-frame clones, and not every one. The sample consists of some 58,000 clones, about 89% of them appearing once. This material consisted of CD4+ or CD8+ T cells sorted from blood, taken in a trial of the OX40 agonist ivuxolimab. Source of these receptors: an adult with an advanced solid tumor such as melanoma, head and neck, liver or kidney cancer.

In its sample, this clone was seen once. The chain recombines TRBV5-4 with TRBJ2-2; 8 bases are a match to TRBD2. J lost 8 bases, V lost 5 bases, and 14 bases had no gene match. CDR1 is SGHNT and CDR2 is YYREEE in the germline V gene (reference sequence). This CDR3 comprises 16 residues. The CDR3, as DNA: TGTGCCAGCAGTTCCCGGGGGGGCCTAATCTCAGGGGAGCTGTTTTTT. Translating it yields CASSSRGGLISGELFF.

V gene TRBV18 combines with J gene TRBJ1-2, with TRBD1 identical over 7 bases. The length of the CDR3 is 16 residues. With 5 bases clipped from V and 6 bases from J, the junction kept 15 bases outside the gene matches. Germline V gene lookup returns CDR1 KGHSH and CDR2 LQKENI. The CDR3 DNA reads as TGTGCCAGCTCATCATTACGGACAGGAGGGGAAGATGGCTACACCTTC. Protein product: CASSSLRTGGEDGYTF.

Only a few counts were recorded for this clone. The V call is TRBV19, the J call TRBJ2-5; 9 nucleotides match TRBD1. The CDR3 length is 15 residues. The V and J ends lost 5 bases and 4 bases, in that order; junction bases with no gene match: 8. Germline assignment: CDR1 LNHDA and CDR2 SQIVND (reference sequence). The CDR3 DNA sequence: TGTGCCAGTAGTGCCAGACAGGGGGTTATAGAGACCCAGTACTTC. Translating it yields CASSARQGVIETQYF. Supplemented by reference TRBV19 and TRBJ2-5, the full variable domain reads DGGITQSPKYLFRKEGQNVTLSCEQNLNHDAMYWYRQDPGQGLRLIYYSQIVNDFQKGDIAEGYSVSREKKESFPLTVTSAQKNPTAFYLCASSARQGVIETQYFGPGTRLLVL.

The CDR3 loop reads CAWSRDNSPLHF. In DNA, the CDR3 is TGTGCCTGGAGCAGGGATAATTCACCCCTCCACTTT. This chain connects TRBV30 to TRBJ1-6, with a weak D call TRBD1 (5 bases). In germline, CDR1 is GTSNPN, CDR2 SVGIG (reference sequence). Trimming stripped 3 bases from V and 5 bases from J, with 5 bases between. CDR3 length: 12 residues. The full variable domain, in which reference TRBV30 and TRBJ1-6 provide the parts outside the CDR3, is SQTIHQWPATLVQPVGSPLSLECTVEGTSNPNLYWYRQAAGRGLQLLFYSVGIGQISSEVPQNLSASRPQDRQFILSSKKLLLSDSGFYLCAWSRDNSPLHFGNGTRLTVT.

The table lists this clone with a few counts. CDR3: CASSLVGRAASAEAFF. The CDR3 DNA reads TGTGCCAGCAGCTTGGTAGGCAGGGCGGCCTCCGCTGAAGCTTTCTTT. The V and J genes are TRBV5-4 and TRBJ1-1; D is possibly TRBD1 (5 bases). Germline CDR1 and CDR2: SGHNT and YYREEE (reference sequence). V lost 0 bases, J lost 6 bases, and 18 bases lay in between. The CDR3 is 16 amino acids.

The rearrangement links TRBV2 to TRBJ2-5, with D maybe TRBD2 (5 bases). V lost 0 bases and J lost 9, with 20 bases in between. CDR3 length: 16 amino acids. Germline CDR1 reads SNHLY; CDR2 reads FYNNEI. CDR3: CASSEALETVGVPQYF. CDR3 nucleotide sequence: TGTGCCAGCAGTGAAGCGCTTGAGACCGTCGGGGTTCCCCAGTACTTC.

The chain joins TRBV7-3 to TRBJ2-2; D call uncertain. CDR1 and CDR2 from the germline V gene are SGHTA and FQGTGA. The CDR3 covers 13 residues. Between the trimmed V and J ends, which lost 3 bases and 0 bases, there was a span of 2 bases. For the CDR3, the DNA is TGTGCCAGCAGCTTTTCGAACACCGGGGAGCTGTTTTTT. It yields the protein CASSFSNTGELFF.

DNA for the CDR3: TGTGCCAGCAGCTTTGTGGCCAGCCAAGAGACCCAGTACTTC. Residues: CASSFVASQETQYF. The V call is TRBV5-6, the J call TRBJ2-5; no firm D call. The CDR3 is made up of 14 amino acids. The germline gives CDR1 SGHDT, CDR2 YYEEEE. Trimming removed 2 bases at V and 1 base at J, with 9 bases between.

The CDR3, as DNA: TGTGCCTGGAGTGTCGGCAGATCGACTGAAGCTTTCTTT. This translates into CAWSVGRSTEAFF. This chain uses TRBV30 with TRBJ1-1; unclear D gene. The CDR3 runs to 13 residues. The germline V and J ends were trimmed by 0 bases and 5 bases, with 10 bases remaining between them. Looked up from germline, CDR1 is GTSNPN and CDR2 is SVGIG (reference sequence).

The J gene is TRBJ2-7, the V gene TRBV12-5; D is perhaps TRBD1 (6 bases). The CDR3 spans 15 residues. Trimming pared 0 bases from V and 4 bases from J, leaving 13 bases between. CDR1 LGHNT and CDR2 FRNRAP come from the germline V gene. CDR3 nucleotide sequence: TGTGCTAGTGGTTTGGTACGCTTACAGGGATACGAGCAGTACTTC. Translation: CASGLVRLQGYEQYF.

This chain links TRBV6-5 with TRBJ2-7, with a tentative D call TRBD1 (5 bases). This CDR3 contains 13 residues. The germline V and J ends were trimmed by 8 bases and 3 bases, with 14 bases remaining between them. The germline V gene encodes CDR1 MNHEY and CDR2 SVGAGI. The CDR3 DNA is TGTGCCAGCGGGGAAGGGGTGGACTACGAGCAGTACTTC. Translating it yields CASGEGVDYEQYF.

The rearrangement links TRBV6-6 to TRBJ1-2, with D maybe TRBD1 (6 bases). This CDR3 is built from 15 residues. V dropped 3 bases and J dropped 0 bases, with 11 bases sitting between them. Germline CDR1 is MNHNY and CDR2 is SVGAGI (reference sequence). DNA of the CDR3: TGTGCCAGCAGTTATAGGGGGACACCTAACTATGGCTACACCTTC. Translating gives CASSYRGTPNYGYTF.

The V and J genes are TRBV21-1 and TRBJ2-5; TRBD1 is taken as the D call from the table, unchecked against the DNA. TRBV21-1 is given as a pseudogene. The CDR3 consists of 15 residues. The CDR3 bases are TGTGCCAGCAGCATTAGCGACAGGGGCTGCGAGACCCAGTACTTC. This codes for CASSISDRGCETQYF.

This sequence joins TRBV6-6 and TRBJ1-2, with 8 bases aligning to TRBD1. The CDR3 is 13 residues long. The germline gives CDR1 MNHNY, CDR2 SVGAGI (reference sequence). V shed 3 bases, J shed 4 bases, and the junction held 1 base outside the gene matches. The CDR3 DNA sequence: TGTGCCAGCAGTTATACAGGGGGCTATGGCTACACCTTC. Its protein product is CASSYTGGYGYTF.

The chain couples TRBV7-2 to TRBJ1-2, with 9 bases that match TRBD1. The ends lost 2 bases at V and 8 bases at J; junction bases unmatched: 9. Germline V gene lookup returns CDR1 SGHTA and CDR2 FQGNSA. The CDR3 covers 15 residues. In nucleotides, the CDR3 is TGTGCCAGCAGCTTACAGGAGGGACAGGGACACGGCTACACCTTC. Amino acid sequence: CASSLQEGQGHGYTF. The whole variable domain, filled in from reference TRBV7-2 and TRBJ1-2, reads GAGVSQSPSNKVTEKGKDVELRCDPISGHTALYWYRQSLGQGLEFLIYFQGNSAPDKSGLPSDRFSAERTGGSVSTLTIQRTQQEDSAVYLCASSLQEGQGHGYTFGSGTRLTVV.

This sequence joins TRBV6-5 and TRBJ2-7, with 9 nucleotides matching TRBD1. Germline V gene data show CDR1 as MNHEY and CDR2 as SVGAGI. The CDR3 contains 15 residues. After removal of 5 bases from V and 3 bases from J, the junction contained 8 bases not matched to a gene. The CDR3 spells CASSIRDRDDYEQYF. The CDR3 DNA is TGTGCCAGCAGTATCCGGGACAGGGACGACTACGAGCAGTACTTC.

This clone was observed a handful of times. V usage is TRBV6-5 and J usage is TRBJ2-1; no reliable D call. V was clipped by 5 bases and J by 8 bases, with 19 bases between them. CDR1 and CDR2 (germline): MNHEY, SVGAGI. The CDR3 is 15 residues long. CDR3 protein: CASSPRPQIADEQFF. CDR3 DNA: TGTGCCAGCAGTCCAAGACCGCAGATAGCCGATGAGCAGTTCTTC.

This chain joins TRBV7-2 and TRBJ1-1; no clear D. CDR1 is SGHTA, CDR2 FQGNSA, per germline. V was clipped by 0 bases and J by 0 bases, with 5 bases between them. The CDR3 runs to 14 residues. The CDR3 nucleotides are TGTGCCAGCAGCTTAGCGGGGTTGAACACTGAAGCTTTCTTT. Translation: CASSLAGLNTEAFF.

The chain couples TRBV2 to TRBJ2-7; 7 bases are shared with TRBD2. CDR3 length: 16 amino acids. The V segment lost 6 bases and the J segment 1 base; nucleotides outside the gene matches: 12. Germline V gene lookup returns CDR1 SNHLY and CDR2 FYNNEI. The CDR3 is CASRALAGVTSYEQYF. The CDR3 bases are TGTGCCAGCAGAGCTCTCGCGGGGGTTACTTCCTACGAGCAGTACTTC. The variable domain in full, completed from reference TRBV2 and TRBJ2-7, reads EPEVTQTPSHQVTQMGQEVILRCVPISNHLYFYWYRQILGQKVEFLVSFYNNEISEKSEIFDDQFSVERPDGSNFTLKIRSTKLEDSAMYFCASRALAGVTSYEQYFGPGTRLTVT.